This entry lists 29 T cell receptor beta chains sequenced from one sample in a study of T cell responses to AZD1222 COVID-19 vaccine. Sequencing used immunoSEQ multiplex PCR; TCRdb keeps in-frame clones, though not all of them. Of 83,000 or so clones listed, approximately 89% are singletons. The sequenced sample was peripheral blood, obtained 28 days after the second AZD1222 dose. These receptors were collected from an adult who received the AZD1222 COVID-19 vaccine.

The genes are TRBV19 and TRBJ2-3; D is undetermined. The CDR3 runs 13 residues. Germline assignment: CDR1 LNHDA and CDR2 SQIVND (reference sequence). Deletions cut 10 bases from V and 0 bases from J, with 11 bases between. CDR3 region: CANPASSTDTQYF. The CDR3, as DNA: TGTGCCAATCCAGCGAGCAGCACAGATACGCAGTATTTT.

This chain links TRBV5-1 with TRBJ1-6; D ambiguous. CDR3 length equals 15 residues. V gave up 0 bases and J gave up 5 bases, with 9 bases separating them. Germline CDR1 is SGHRS and CDR2 is YFSETQ. CDR3 region: CASSLEGSNNSPLHF. The CDR3 DNA is TGCGCCAGCAGCTTGGAAGGGTCCAATAATTCACCCCTCCACTTT. The entire variable domain, with the rest obtained from reference TRBV5-1 and TRBJ1-6, is as follows: KAGVTQTPRYLIKTRGQQVTLSCSPISGHRSVSWYQQTPGQGLQFLFEYFSETQRNKGNFPGRFSGRQFSNSRSEMNVSTLELGDSALYLCASSLEGSNNSPLHFGNGTRLTVT.

The chain has TRBV5-6 and TRBJ1-2, with D possibly matching TRBD1 (6 bases). CDR1 is SGHDT and CDR2 is YYEEEE in the germline V gene. V was cut by 1 base and J by 3 bases, with 22 bases left in between. The CDR3 has 18 amino acids. CDR3 coding DNA: TGTGCCAGCAGCTTGCTATTATGGACGGACAGCCCTCACTATGGCTACACCTTC. It is translated as CASSLLLWTDSPHYGYTF.

A few counts support this clone. The chain couples TRBV18 to TRBJ1-2, with 11 nucleotides matching TRBD1. V lost 5 bases and J lost 4; bases outside the gene matches: 6. CDR1 and CDR2 from the germline V gene are KGHSH and LQKENI. This CDR3 spans 15 amino acids. This chain's CDR3 is CASSARTGGVYGYTF. CDR3 nucleotides: TGTGCCAGCTCAGCGAGGACAGGGGGCGTCTATGGCTACACCTTC.

The rearrangement joins TRBV11-2 to TRBJ2-1, with 10 bases lining up with TRBD1. CDR1 SGHAT and CDR2 FQNNGV come from the germline V gene. V trimming: 3 bases; J trimming: 6 bases; junction bases outside the gene matches: 5. This CDR3 contains 15 residues. CDR3 in DNA: TGTGCCAGCAGCTTCGGGACAGGGGTGGTCAATGAGCAGTTCTTC. It codes for CASSFGTGVVNEQFF. Together with reference TRBV11-2 and TRBJ2-1, the CDR3 gives the full variable domain: EAGVAQSPRYKIIEKRQSVAFWCNPISGHATLYWYQQILGQGPKLLIQFQNNGVVDDSQLPKDRFSAERLKGVDSTLKIQPAKLEDSAVYLCASSFGTGVVNEQFFGPGTRLTVL.

As DNA, the CDR3 is TGTGCCAGTAGTCGGGACAGAGACTACGAGCAGTACTTC. This gives the protein CASSRDRDYEQYF. This rearrangement joins TRBV19 to TRBJ2-7; 7 positions agree with TRBD1. Germline-derived CDR1 and CDR2 are LNHDA and SQIVND (reference sequence). The V gene end was trimmed by 5 bases and the J gene end by 3 bases; junction bases not matched to a gene: 4. This CDR3 region has 13 residues. Looking up the rest from reference TRBV19 and TRBJ2-7 gives the full variable domain: DGGITQSPKYLFRKEGQNVTLSCEQNLNHDAMYWYRQDPGQGLRLIYYSQIVNDFQKGDIAEGYSVSREKKESFPLTVTSAQKNPTAFYLCASSRDRDYEQYFGPGTRLTVT.

To note about this clone: The same CDR3 also results from other DNA sequences found in this sample. The chain is built from TRBV7-8 and TRBJ1-3, with D possibly matching TRBD1 (6 bases). V gave up 2 bases and J gave up 2 bases, with 10 bases separating them. The germline V gene encodes CDR1 SGHVS and CDR2 FQNEAQ. CDR3 size: 15 residues. CDR3 residues: CASSLLQGPGNTIYF. The CDR3 DNA sequence: TGTGCCAGCAGCTTACTACAGGGACCTGGAAACACCATATATTTT.

This clone was picked up one time. The J gene is TRBJ2-4, the V gene TRBV5-1, with D hard to call. The germline CDR1 and CDR2 sequences are SGHRS and YFSETQ. Trimming stripped 0 bases from V and 4 bases from J, with 8 bases between. The CDR3 runs 14 residues. CDR3 sequence (DNA): TGCGCCAGCAGCTTGGACGAAGGGAAAAACATTCAGTACTTC. This encodes CASSLDEGKNIQYF.

The chain has TRBV19 and TRBJ2-2; 7 bases agree with TRBD2. Germline CDR1 and CDR2: LNHDA and SQIVND (reference sequence). The V gene end was trimmed by 3 bases and the J gene end by 6 bases; junction bases not matched to a gene: 7. The CDR3 covers 15 residues. CDR3 DNA: TGTGCCAGTAGTATTGGGGGGAGGGCCTCCGGGGAGCTGTTTTTT. Its translation is CASSIGGRASGELFF.

The CDR3 is CAWSPRGDGYTF. The CDR3 region has the DNA TGTGCCTGGAGTCCCCGTGGCGACGGCTACACCTTC. The V gene is TRBV30, the J gene TRBJ1-2; D uncertain. The CDR3 sequence is 12 residues long. V was shortened by 2 bases and J by 8 bases, with 12 bases between the two germline ends. The germline V gene encodes CDR1 GTSNPN and CDR2 SVGIG (reference sequence).

This rearrangement joins TRBV11-2 to TRBJ1-5; a weak D match, TRBD1 (6 bases). V lost 1 base to trimming and J lost 5 bases, with 6 bases between them. This CDR3 has 13 amino acids. Germline values: CDR1 SGHAT, CDR2 FQNNGV. CDR3 protein: CASSLAGDQPQHF. In DNA form, the CDR3 reads TGTGCCAGCAGCTTAGCAGGGGATCAGCCCCAGCATTTT.

Here the CDR3 reads CASGNPGAGTSFRQYF. The CDR3 DNA reads as TGTGCCAGCGGAAACCCGGGGGCCGGGACTAGCTTCCGGCAGTACTTC. The rearrangement uses TRBV28 and TRBJ2-7; 9 nucleotides agree with TRBD2. The CDR3 runs 16 residues. V lost 8 bases to trimming and J lost 9 bases; unmatched junction nucleotides: 20. Germline loops: CDR1 MDHEN, CDR2 SYDVKM.

The chain employs TRBV6-5 and TRBJ2-5; D is perhaps TRBD2 (6 bases). Trimming pared 5 bases from V and 4 bases from J, leaving 14 bases between. The germline gives CDR1 MNHEY, CDR2 SVGAGI. This CDR3 region has 14 residues. This CDR3 reads CASSNYGGVETQYF. CDR3 DNA: TGTGCCAGCAGTAACTATGGAGGGGTAGAGACCCAGTACTTC.

J is TRBJ2-1 and V is TRBV18; D might be TRBD2 (6 bases). Trimming pared 4 bases from V and 4 bases from J, leaving 14 bases between. CDR3 length: 15 residues. Germline loops: CDR1 KGHSH, CDR2 LQKENI. The CDR3 loop reads CASSLLSGGYNEQFF. For the CDR3, the DNA is TGTGCCAGCTCACTACTTAGCGGAGGGTACAATGAGCAGTTCTTC.

The J gene is TRBJ1-2, the V gene TRBV5-1; 7 positions match TRBD1. CDR3 size: 15 residues. CDR1 and CDR2 (germline): SGHRS, YFSETQ. J was trimmed by 2 bases and V by 5 bases; bases with no gene match: 9. The CDR3 DNA reads TGCGCCAGCAGTTCCACAGGGGCACTGAACTATGGCTACACCTTC. Its protein product is CASSSTGALNYGYTF.

This clone was found once. The chain carries TRBV6-5 and TRBJ2-5, with 11 positions matching TRBD2. This CDR3 is 15 amino acids long. V shed 5 bases, J shed 7 bases, and the junction held 9 bases outside the gene matches. Germline V gene sequence: CDR1 MNHEY, CDR2 SVGAGI. CDR3 loop: CASSRLLAGEGTQYF. The CDR3 coding sequence is TGTGCCAGCAGTCGACTACTAGCGGGAGAAGGGACCCAGTACTTC.

The chain employs TRBV28 and TRBJ2-1; D may be TRBD1 (6 bases). Germline-derived CDR1 and CDR2 are MDHEN and SYDVKM. V lost 6 bases and J lost 1, with 13 bases in between. This CDR3 is 15 amino acids long. The CDR3 is CASRGAGASYNEQFF. In DNA form, the CDR3 reads TGTGCCAGCAGGGGTGCAGGGGCTTCCTACAATGAGCAGTTCTTC.

The rearrangement links TRBV2 to TRBJ1-5; D may be TRBD1 (6 bases). The CDR3 runs 14 residues. The V end lost 8 bases, the J end lost 2 bases, and 13 bases lay between the germline ends. Germline V gives CDR1 SNHLY, CDR2 FYNNEI. CDR3 loop: CASGKPGGNQPQHF. The CDR3 bases are TGTGCCAGCGGGAAGCCAGGGGGCAATCAGCCCCAGCATTTT. The full variable domain, in which reference TRBV2 and TRBJ1-5 provide the parts outside the CDR3, is EPEVTQTPSHQVTQMGQEVILRCVPISNHLYFYWYRQILGQKVEFLVSFYNNEISEKSEIFDDQFSVERPDGSNFTLKIRSTKLEDSAMYFCASGKPGGNQPQHFGDGTRLSIL.

The chain has TRBV27 and TRBJ2-1, with 8 bases identical to TRBD2. From germline, CDR1 is MNHEY and CDR2 SMNVEV (reference sequence). This CDR3 is 15 amino acids long. The junction had 8 bases not matched to a gene; V was cut back by 2 bases and J by 8 bases. CDR3 loop: CASSLPPGLGDEQFF. The CDR3 nucleotides are TGTGCCAGCAGTTTACCACCGGGACTAGGGGATGAGCAGTTCTTC.

This clone has a single count. The rearrangement uses TRBV7-8 and TRBJ2-1; 14 nucleotides align to TRBD2. Germline V gene data show CDR1 as SGHVS and CDR2 as FQNEAQ. The CDR3 has 16 residues. Germline trimming cut 3 bases from V and 10 bases from J; bases unmatched to any gene: 8. DNA of the CDR3: TGTGCCAGCAGCTTGGAGAGACTAGCGGGGGGGAAGGAGCAGTTCTTC. It is translated as CASSLERLAGGKEQFF.

The J gene is TRBJ2-3, the V gene TRBV29-1; TRBD2 aligns across 11 bases. Germline CDR1 reads SQVTM; CDR2 reads ANQGSEA. V gave up 6 bases and J gave up 8 bases; unmatched junction bases: 7. The CDR3 has 13 amino acids. CDR3 nucleotide sequence: TGCAGCGTACCGGGACTAGCGGAGTCTACGCAGTATTTT. Encoded protein: CSVPGLAESTQYF.

This chain joins TRBV19 and TRBJ1-6, with 7 bases fitting TRBD1. The CDR3 is 14 amino acids. Germline V gene lookup returns CDR1 LNHDA and CDR2 SQIVND (reference sequence). V lost 7 bases and J lost 6; bases outside the gene matches: 6. DNA of the CDR3: TGTGCCAGTACACCGGACAGGAGTAATTCACCCCTCCACTTT. Translating it yields CASTPDRSNSPLHF.

This clone was counted once. V is TRBV7-9 and J is TRBJ1-1; 9 bases fit TRBD1. Germline assignment: CDR1 SEHNR and CDR2 FQNEAQ (reference sequence). V lost 5 bases and J lost 6; bases outside the gene matches: 7. This CDR3 is 14 amino acids long. As DNA, the CDR3 is TGTGCCAGCAGCCCCGGACAGGGGTTCGCTGAAGCTTTCTTT. This encodes CASSPGQGFAEAFF.

V usage is TRBV4-3 and J usage is TRBJ1-4; no clear D gene. The ends were cut back, 0 bases at V and 8 bases at J, with 1 base in the middle. Germline V gene sequence: CDR1 LGHNA, CDR2 YSLEER. The CDR3 contains 11 residues. The DNA of the CDR3 is TGCGCCAGCAGCCAAGAGGAAAAACTGTTTTTT. Translation gives CASSQEEKLFF.

The chain has TRBV12-3 or TRBV12-4 and TRBJ1-2, with D hard to call. Trimming removed 2 bases from V and 5 bases from J, with 6 bases in between. The CDR3 is 12 residues long. CDR3: CASSLLEYGYTF. The CDR3 DNA reads TGTGCCAGCAGTTTATTAGAGTATGGCTACACCTTC.

The gene calls are TRBV21-1 and TRBJ1-6. TRBV21-1 is labeled a pseudogene. This CDR3 is 17 amino acids long. CDR3 in DNA: TGTGCCAGCAGCAAATGGGGGGGCGCCTCCTATAATTCACCCCTCCACTTT. This gives the protein CASSKWGGASYNSPLHF.

This chain links TRBV19 with TRBJ1-2; no firm D call. There are 13 residues in the CDR3. Trimming removed 0 bases at V and 13 bases at J, with 15 bases between. The germline gives CDR1 LNHDA, CDR2 SQIVND (reference sequence). CDR3 sequence reads: CASSIDVQLQLTF. The CDR3 region has the DNA TGTGCCAGTAGTATAGATGTCCAGCTGCAACTCACCTTC. The variable domain in full, completed from reference TRBV19 and TRBJ1-2, reads DGGITQSPKYLFRKEGQNVTLSCEQNLNHDAMYWYRQDPGQGLRLIYYSQIVNDFQKGDIAEGYSVSREKKESFPLTVTSAQKNPTAFYLCASSIDVQLQLTFGSGTRLTVV.

This chain links TRBV18 with TRBJ2-7; 10 positions match TRBD1. Per germline, CDR1 KGHSH and CDR2 LQKENI. V shed 3 bases, J shed 5 bases, and the junction held 4 bases outside the gene matches. The CDR3 is made up of 14 amino acids. This CDR3 is CASSPGTGEDEQYF. As DNA, the CDR3 is TGTGCCAGCTCACCCGGGACAGGGGAGGACGAGCAGTACTTC.

This clone was recorded only once. V and J are TRBV5-6 and TRBJ1-2; no reliable D call. This CDR3 contains 11 residues. Trimming left V 3 bases short and J 6 bases short, with 6 bases between. The germline V gene encodes CDR1 SGHDT and CDR2 YYEEEE. This CDR3 reads CASSSADGYTF. The CDR3 DNA reads TGTGCCAGCAGCTCCGCGGATGGCTACACCTTC.